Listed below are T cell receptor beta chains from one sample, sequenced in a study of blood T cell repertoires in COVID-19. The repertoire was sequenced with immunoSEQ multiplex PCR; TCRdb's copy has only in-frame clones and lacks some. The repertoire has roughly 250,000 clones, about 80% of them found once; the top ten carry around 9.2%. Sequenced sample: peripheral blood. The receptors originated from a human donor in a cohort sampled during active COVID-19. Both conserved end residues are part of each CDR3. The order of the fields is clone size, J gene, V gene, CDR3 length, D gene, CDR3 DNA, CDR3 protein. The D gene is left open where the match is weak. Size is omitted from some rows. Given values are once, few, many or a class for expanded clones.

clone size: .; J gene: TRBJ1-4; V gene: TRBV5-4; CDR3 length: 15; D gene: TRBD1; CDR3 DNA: TGTGCCAGCAGCTTGATGGCAGGGGGCCGGGAAAAACTGTTTTTT; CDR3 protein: CASSLMAGGREKLFF
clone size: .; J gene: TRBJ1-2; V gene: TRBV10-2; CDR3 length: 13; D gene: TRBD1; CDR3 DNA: TGCGCCAGCACTACAGGGGCGGTGGCTGGCTACACCTTC; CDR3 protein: CASTTGAVAGYTF
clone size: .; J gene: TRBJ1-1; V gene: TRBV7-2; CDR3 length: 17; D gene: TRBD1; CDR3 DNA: TGTGCCAGCAGCTCGAGACCGACAGGGTATGATAACACTGAAGCTTTCTTT; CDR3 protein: CASSSRPTGYDNTEAFF
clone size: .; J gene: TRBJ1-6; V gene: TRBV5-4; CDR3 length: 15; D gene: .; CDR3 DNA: TGTGCCAGCAGCTTGGGAGCGGGCTATAATTCACCCCTCCACTTT; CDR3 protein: CASSLGAGYNSPLHF
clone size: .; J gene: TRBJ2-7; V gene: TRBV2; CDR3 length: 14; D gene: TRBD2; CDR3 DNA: TGTGCCAGCAGCATAGATCGGGGGGAATACGAGCAGTACTTC; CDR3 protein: CASSIDRGEYEQYF
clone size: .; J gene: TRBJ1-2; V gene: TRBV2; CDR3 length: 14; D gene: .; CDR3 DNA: TGTGCCAGCACGGTTGGGGGGAATGTCCGTGGCTACACCTTC; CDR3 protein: CASTVGGNVRGYTF
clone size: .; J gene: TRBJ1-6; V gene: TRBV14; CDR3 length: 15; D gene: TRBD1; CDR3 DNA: TGTGCCAGCAGACGGGACAGGGGAATGTATTCACCCCTCCACTTT; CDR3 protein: CASRRDRGMYSPLHF
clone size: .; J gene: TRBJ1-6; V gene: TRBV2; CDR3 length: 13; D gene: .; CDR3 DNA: TGTGCCAGCAGTAGTGACCCGACAACACCCCTCCACTTT; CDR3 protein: CASSSDPTTPLHF
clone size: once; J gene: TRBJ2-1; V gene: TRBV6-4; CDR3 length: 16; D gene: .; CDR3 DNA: TGTGCCAGCAGAAAAACAGGGCAGGGACCCTACAATGAGCAGTTCTTC; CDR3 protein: CASRKTGQGPYNEQFF
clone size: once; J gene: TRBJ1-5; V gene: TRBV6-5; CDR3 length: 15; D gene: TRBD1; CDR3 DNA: TGTGCCAGCAGCCAGGGACAGGGGGGCAATCAGCCCCAGCATTTT; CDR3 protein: CASSQGQGGNQPQHF
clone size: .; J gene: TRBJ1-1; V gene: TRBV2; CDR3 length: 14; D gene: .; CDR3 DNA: TGTGCCAGCAGTGATGTCAGGGTCATCCCTGAAGCTTTCTTT; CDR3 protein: CASSDVRVIPEAFF
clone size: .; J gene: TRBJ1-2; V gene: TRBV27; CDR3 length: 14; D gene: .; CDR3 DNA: TGTGCCAGCTCTTTCACGGCGGGGGGCGTTGGCTACACCTTC; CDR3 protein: CASSFTAGGVGYTF
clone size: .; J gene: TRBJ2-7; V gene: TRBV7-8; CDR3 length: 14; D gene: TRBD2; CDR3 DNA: TGTGCCAGCACGCGGGAGGGGAATGGCTACGAGCAGTACTTC; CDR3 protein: CASTREGNGYEQYF
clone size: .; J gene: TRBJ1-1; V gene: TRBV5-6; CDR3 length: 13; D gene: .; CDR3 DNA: TGTGCCAGCAGCTTGGGAGGTGTCACTGAAGCTTTCTTT; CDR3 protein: CASSLGGVTEAFF
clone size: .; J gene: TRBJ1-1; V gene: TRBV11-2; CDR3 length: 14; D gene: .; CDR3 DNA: TGTGCCAGCAGGCCGAGGAGGGTAGCTACTGAAGCTTTCTTT; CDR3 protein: CASRPRRVATEAFF
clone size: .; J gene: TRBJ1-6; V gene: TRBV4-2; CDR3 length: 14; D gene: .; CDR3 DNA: TGTGCCAGCAGCCAAGATAGGGGTAATTCACCCCTCCACTTT; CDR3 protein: CASSQDRGNSPLHF
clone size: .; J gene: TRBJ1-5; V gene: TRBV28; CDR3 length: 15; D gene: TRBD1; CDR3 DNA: TGTGCCAGCAGTTCCCCAGGGACAGGCAATCAGCCCCAGCATTTT; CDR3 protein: CASSSPGTGNQPQHF
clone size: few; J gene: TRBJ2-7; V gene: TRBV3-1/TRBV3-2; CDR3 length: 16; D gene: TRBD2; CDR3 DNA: TGTGCCAGCAGCCAAGGACTAGCGCTCAACCCCGGCGAGCAGTACTTC; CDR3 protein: CASSQGLALNPGEQYF
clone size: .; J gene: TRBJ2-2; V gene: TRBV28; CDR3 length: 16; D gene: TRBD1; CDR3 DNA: TGTGCCAGCAGTTCACTTCGGACAGGGAACACCGGGGAGCTGTTTTTT; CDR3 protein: CASSSLRTGNTGELFF
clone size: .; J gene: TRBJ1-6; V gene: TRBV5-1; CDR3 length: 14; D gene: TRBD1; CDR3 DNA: TGCGCCAGCAGCCATGGACAGGGGGCTTCACCCCTCCACTTT; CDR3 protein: CASSHGQGASPLHF
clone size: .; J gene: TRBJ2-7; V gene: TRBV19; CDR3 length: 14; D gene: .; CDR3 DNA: TGTGCCAGTAGTACCGGGACTCTTACCTACGAGCAGTACTTC; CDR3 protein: CASSTGTLTYEQYF
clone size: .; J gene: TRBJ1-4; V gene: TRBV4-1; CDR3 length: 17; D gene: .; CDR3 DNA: TGCGCCAGCAGCCAAAGTCGGCGGGTTGCTTATAATGAAAAACTGTTTTTT; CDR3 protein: CASSQSRRVAYNEKLFF
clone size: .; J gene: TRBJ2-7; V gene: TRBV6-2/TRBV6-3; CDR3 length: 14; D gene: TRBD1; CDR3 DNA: TGTGCCAGCAGTAAGGGACAGGGTTATGGGGAGCAGTACTTC; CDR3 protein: CASSKGQGYGEQYF
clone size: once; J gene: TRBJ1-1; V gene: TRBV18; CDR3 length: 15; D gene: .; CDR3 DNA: TGTGCCAGCTCACCCCAGACAGGCCCCCGGCCTGAAGCTTTCTTT; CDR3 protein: CASSPQTGPRPEAFF